Here is one T cell receptor beta chain with its context. This specimen comes from a study of control samples from healthy donors and cancer patients. The CDR3 contains 15 residues. Trimming took off 4 bases at V and 4 bases at J, with 15 bases between the two ends. CDR1 is SGHRS and CDR2 is YFSETQ in the germline V gene. The repertoire was sequenced with immunoSEQ multiplex PCR; TCRdb's copy has only in-frame clones and lacks some. The sample comprises around 250,000 clones, about four fifths of which are singletons, and 13% rests with the top ten. Sequences were obtained from PBMCs. The receptor was derived from a woman in her sixties or seventies with lung cancer. The chain recombines TRBV5-1 with TRBJ1-3; a weak D match, TRBD1 (5 bases). CDR3 amino acids: CASSPGLSFGNTIYF. The CDR3 coding sequence is TGCGCCAGCAGCCCGGGGCTATCTTTCGGAAACACCATATATTTT.